Below are 21 T cell receptor beta chains sequenced from a single sample in a study of T cells in narcolepsy. This table comes from immunoSEQ multiplex PCR, and its TCRdb copy is limited to in-frame clones, with some not included. This sample carries about 27,000 clones, roughly 78% of them seen once, and the ten largest clones take about 6%. The specimen sequenced was memory (CD45RA-) CD4+ T cells from blood. The receptors shown here come from a human donor in good health.

This clone was counted once. The V gene is TRBV5-1, the J gene TRBJ2-5, with 8 bases aligning to TRBD1. Germline-derived CDR1 and CDR2 are SGHRS and YFSETQ. V lost 4 bases and J lost 4; bases outside the gene matches: 9. The length of the CDR3 is 15 residues. The CDR3 DNA is TGCGCCAGCAGCACTACAGGGGGTGGGCCAGAGACCCAGTACTTC. The encoded protein is CASSTTGGGPETQYF.

The chain has TRBV2 and TRBJ1-1; possible D gene TRBD1, 5 bases. Germline lookup yields CDR1 SNHLY and CDR2 FYNNEI. The CDR3 is 13 residues long. The germline V and J ends were trimmed by 4 bases and 7 bases, with 13 bases remaining between them. CDR3 protein: CASSGNPGVEAFF. CDR3 nucleotide sequence: TGTGCCAGCAGTGGAAACCCGGGGGTTGAAGCTTTCTTT.

The genes are TRBV25-1 and TRBJ1-2; 8 nucleotides align to TRBD1. This CDR3 has 14 residues. Per the germline V gene, CDR1 is MGHDK and CDR2 is SYGVNS. The V gene end was trimmed by 5 bases and the J gene end by 7 bases; junction bases not matched to a gene: 9. The CDR3 here is CASSSTGGLGGYTF. CDR3 DNA: TGTGCCAGCAGTTCCACAGGGGGGCTCGGTGGCTACACCTTC.

This clone has just one count. V is TRBV6-5 and J is TRBJ1-6; TRBD1 is a possible D gene (6 bases). The CDR3 is made up of 15 amino acids. CDR1 and CDR2 from the germline V gene are MNHEY and SVGAGI. The V gene lost 6 bases and the J gene lost 10 bases, with 19 bases spanning the gap. The CDR3 DNA sequence: TGTGCCAGCAGCAAAAAGTCCCAGGGGAAATCACCCCTCCACTTT. It translates to CASSKKSQGKSPLHF.

The chain combines TRBV5-1 with TRBJ1-4; D perhaps matches TRBD1 (5 bases). CDR1 SGHRS and CDR2 YFSETQ come from the germline V gene. The V gene lost 2 bases and the J gene lost 5 bases, with 16 bases spanning the gap. The CDR3 has 16 residues. CDR3 sequence: CASSLWGTGGNEKLFF. The CDR3 DNA sequence: TGCGCCAGCAGCTTATGGGGCACAGGTGGGAATGAAAAACTGTTTTTT.

This clone is categorized as medium-sized. Other DNA sequences from this sample encode an identical CDR3 as well. V and J are TRBV7-6 and TRBJ2-5; either TRBD1 or TRBD2 may fit D (6 bases each). The CDR3 length is 13 residues. CDR1 SGHVS and CDR2 FNYEAQ come from the germline V gene. Trimming pared 5 bases from V and 2 bases from J, leaving 9 bases between. The CDR3 loop is CASSRGRQETQYF. In DNA form, the CDR3 reads TGTGCCAGCAGCAGGGGGAGGCAAGAGACCCAGTACTTC.

This sequence joins TRBV5-1 and TRBJ1-1; 8 nucleotides agree with TRBD1. This CDR3 spans 15 amino acids. Trimming removed 4 bases from V and 0 bases from J; junction bases left unmatched: 5. Germline loops: CDR1 SGHRS, CDR2 YFSETQ. Here the CDR3 DNA reads TGCGCCAGCAGCCCCGGACAGGGAATGAACACTGAAGCTTTCTTT. This encodes CASSPGQGMNTEAFF.

V usage is TRBV29-1 and J usage is TRBJ2-3; D assignment may be TRBD1 or TRBD2 (5 bases each). The CDR3 is 12 residues long. Germline V gene data show CDR1 as SQVTM and CDR2 as ANQGSEA. Trimming removed 8 bases from V and 2 bases from J, with 11 bases in between. The CDR3 sequence: CSMTGPTDTQYF. The CDR3 DNA is TGCAGCATGACGGGGCCCACAGATACGCAGTATTTT.

The chain is built from TRBV7-9 and TRBJ2-7, with a possible D match to TRBD1 (6 bases). The CDR3 spans 14 residues. Per the germline V gene, CDR1 is SEHNR and CDR2 is FQNEAQ (reference sequence). Deletions cut 8 bases from V and 4 bases from J, with 18 bases between. CDR3 protein: CASGTCQGWYEQYF. Here the CDR3 DNA reads TGTGCCAGCGGTACCTGTCAGGGGTGGTACGAGCAGTACTTC.

The CDR3 is CASSLVGGSHNEQFF. CDR3 bases: TGTGCCAGCAGCTTGGTGGGCGGGAGCCACAATGAGCAGTTCTTC. V and J are TRBV5-6 and TRBJ2-1, with 7 bases aligning to TRBD2. The V segment lost 0 bases and the J segment 5 bases; nucleotides outside the gene matches: 5. The CDR3 consists of 15 residues. The germline V gene encodes CDR1 SGHDT and CDR2 YYEEEE.

The chain employs TRBV28 and TRBJ1-5, with 7 bases that match TRBD1. This CDR3 has 15 residues. Trimming took 8 bases from V and 7 from J; bases not matched to a gene: 14. Germline-derived CDR1 and CDR2 are MDHEN and SYDVKM. The CDR3 nucleotides read TGTGCCAGCCGTTCTTCAGACAGGGCAGGGCAGCCCCAGCATTTT. Encoded protein: CASRSSDRAGQPQHF.

The chain is built from TRBV6-5 and TRBJ2-7; tentatively, D is TRBD2 (5 bases). The CDR3 has 14 residues. V dropped 6 bases and J dropped 0 bases, with 12 bases sitting between them. The germline CDR1 and CDR2 sequences are MNHEY and SVGAGI. CDR3 sequence (DNA): TGTGCCAGCAGCCAGCAGCGGACCTCCTACGAGCAGTACTTC. This gives the protein CASSQQRTSYEQYF.

The chain employs TRBV9 and TRBJ2-7; 8 positions match TRBD1. The junction had 12 bases not matched to a gene; V was cut back by 2 bases and J by 5 bases. The length of the CDR3 is 16 residues. The V gene's germline CDR1 is SGDLS and CDR2 YYNGEE. CDR3 in DNA: TGTGCCAGCAGCGTTACGACAGGGGAAGGTTGGCACGAGCAGTACTTC. Protein: CASSVTTGEGWHEQYF.

This clone was observed a handful of times. The chain combines TRBV2 with TRBJ2-7, with TRBD1 identical over 7 bases. The CDR3 covers 12 residues. The V gene end was trimmed by 5 bases and the J gene end by 6 bases; junction bases not matched to a gene: 4. Germline CDR1 and CDR2: SNHLY and FYNNEI. DNA for the CDR3: TGTGCCAGCAGTCGTGACAGGGTCGAGCAGTACTTC. Its protein product is CASSRDRVEQYF.

The chain is built from TRBV7-8 and TRBJ2-7, with D possibly TRBD2 on 5 matching bases. V dropped 5 bases and J dropped 6 bases, with 20 bases sitting between them. The CDR3 is 15 amino acids. The germline gives CDR1 SGHVS, CDR2 FQNEAQ. CDR3 protein: CASSPREGYGSEQYF. The CDR3 DNA reads as TGTGCCAGCAGCCCGCGAGAGGGATACGGCAGCGAGCAGTACTTC.

This chain joins TRBV6-6 and TRBJ2-7; a possible D gene is TRBD2 (5 bases). CDR1 and CDR2 (germline): MNHNY, SVGAGI (reference sequence). There are 14 residues in the CDR3. Trimming stripped 5 bases from V and 5 bases from J, with 16 bases between. The CDR3 region has the DNA TGTGCCAGCAGTCCCCGGGATTTGCCTCACGAGCAGTACTTC. It translates to CASSPRDLPHEQYF.

The chain links TRBV19 to TRBJ1-1; D is uncertain. V was shortened by 2 bases and J by 1 base, with 14 bases between the two germline ends. CDR3 length: 16 residues. From germline, CDR1 is LNHDA and CDR2 SQIVND (reference sequence). The CDR3 region has the DNA TGTGCCAGTAGTATACCACGAGAGGGTAGGAACACTGAAGCTTTCTTT. Translation: CASSIPREGRNTEAFF.

This clone came up a few times. J is TRBJ2-7 and V is TRBV7-8; 7 bases match TRBD1. V shed 5 bases, J shed 2 bases, and the junction held 3 bases outside the gene matches. Germline CDR1 and CDR2: SGHVS and FQNEAQ. The CDR3 has 13 residues. The CDR3: CASSRGGPYEQYF. The CDR3 nucleotides are TGTGCCAGCAGCCGAGGGGGCCCCTACGAGCAGTACTTC.

Concerning this clone: Its ends do not fully match the called genes, so a read error is possible. The V call is TRBV29-1, the J call TRBJ1-1; D possibly corresponds to TRBD1 (5 bases). This CDR3 contains 9 residues. Germline loops: CDR1 SQVTM, CDR2 ANQGSEA. CDR3 region: CSVEKGPRF. The DNA of the CDR3 is TGCAGCGTTGAGAAGGGGCCGCGTTTT.

The V gene is TRBV5-6, the J gene TRBJ2-1; 9 positions match TRBD1. From germline, CDR1 is SGHDT and CDR2 YYEEEE. V lost 3 bases and J lost 7; bases outside the gene matches: 11. The CDR3 sequence is 16 residues long. The CDR3 region has the DNA TGTGCCAGCAGCTCCCCTAAAGGACAGGGGAGAAATGAGCAGTTCTTC. Residues: CASSSPKGQGRNEQFF.

This clone is a singleton in its sample. This chain joins TRBV6-1 and TRBJ2-3; D could derive from TRBD1 or TRBD2 (5 bases each). Germline V gene lookup returns CDR1 MNHNS and CDR2 SASEGT. The CDR3 has 15 amino acids. Trimming took 0 bases from V and 2 from J, leaving 9 bases between them. The CDR3 loop reads CASSEAGVNTDTQYF. CDR3 bases: TGTGCCAGCAGTGAAGCGGGGGTAAACACAGATACGCAGTATTTT.